Sequencing of this TCR beta chain was carried out in a study of cytomegalovirus exposure and HLA in healthy donors. Study conclusions and caveats: Prior analysis indicated that the majority of TCR beta V segments exhibited productivity approximately 90% or approximately 30% of the time.

Points on this clone: As yet, its antigen is unknown.

Primers: 60 Vbeta forward and 13 Jbeta reverse. This table comes from immunoSEQ multiplex PCR, and its TCRdb copy is limited to in-frame clones, with some not included. This repertoire includes 50,000 or so clones. V trimming: 6 bases; J trimming: 0 bases; junction bases outside the gene matches: 6. Germline CDR1 WNHNN, CDR2 SYGVQD (reference sequence). CDR3 length: 15 amino acids. The source is a woman aged 60-70 years in good health and CMV-seropositive. The V call is TRBV10-1, the J call TRBJ1-1; TRBD1 matches at 8 bases. Specimen: PBMCs. CDR3 loop: CASSLRTGMNTEAFF. The CDR3 coding sequence is TGCGCCAGCAGCCTCAGGACAGGGATGAACACTGAAGCTTTCTTT.